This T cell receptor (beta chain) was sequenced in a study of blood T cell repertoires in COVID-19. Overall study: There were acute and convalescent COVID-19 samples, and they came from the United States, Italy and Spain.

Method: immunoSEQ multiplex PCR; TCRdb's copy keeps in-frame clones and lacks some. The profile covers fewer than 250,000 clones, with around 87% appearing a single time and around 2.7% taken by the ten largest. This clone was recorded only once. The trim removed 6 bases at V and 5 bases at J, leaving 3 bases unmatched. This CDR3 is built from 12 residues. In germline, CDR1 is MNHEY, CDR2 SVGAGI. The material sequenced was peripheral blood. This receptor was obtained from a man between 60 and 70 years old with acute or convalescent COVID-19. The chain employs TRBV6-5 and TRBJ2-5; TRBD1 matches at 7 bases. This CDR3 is CASSRRGETQYF. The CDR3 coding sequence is TGTGCCAGCAGCCGCAGGGGGGAGACCCAGTACTTC.